The TCR beta chain described here comes from a study of cytomegalovirus exposure and HLA in healthy donors. Turning to this clone: Antigen: not known.

The PCR employed 60 Vbeta primers together with 13 Jbeta primers. Produced via immunoSEQ multiplex PCR; TCRdb's table is partial and in-frame only. The data show a few hundred thousand clones, 85% to 95% seen once. Nominal health characterized the donors when sampled, though unrecorded immune exposures were likely. CDR1 and CDR2 from the germline V gene are SEHNR and FQNEAQ (reference sequence). CDR3 length: 12 amino acids. Trimming removed 2 bases from V and 5 bases from J, with 6 bases in between. Study-wide findings and caveats: Using the classifier, cytomegalovirus status was reportedly diagnosed with high specificity and sensitivity. It emerged from a later analysis that several of the most significant clusters appeared to be linked to common viral pathogens.

This receptor was obtained from a girl aged 2-10 years in good health and CMV-seronegative. The rearrangement joins TRBV7-9 to TRBJ2-5; D is undetermined. Specimen: PBMCs. The DNA of the CDR3 is TGTGCCAGCAGCTTATCAGCGGAGACCCAGTACTTC. Its protein is CASSLSAETQYF.